The clone carrying this T cell receptor beta chain appeared a few times. Here immunoSEQ multiplex PCR was the method, and the copy in TCRdb shows in-frame clones only, minus some. The sample holds about 350,000 clones, roughly 84% seen once. The CDR3 sequence is 15 residues long. V shed 2 bases, J shed 5 bases, and the junction held 9 bases outside the gene matches. The germline V gene encodes CDR1 SGHRS and CDR2 YFSETQ. The sample comes from a study of blood T cell repertoires in COVID-19. This chain joins TRBV5-1 and TRBJ2-7; 8 nucleotides match TRBD2. This sequence originates from a woman aged 25 to 45 who had recovered from COVID-19. Material for sequencing was PBMCs or T cells enriched from blood (not recorded which). CDR3 sequence reads: CASSFDPAGGNEQYF. In DNA, the CDR3 is TGCGCCAGCAGCTTCGACCCGGCGGGGGGCAACGAGCAGTACTTC.